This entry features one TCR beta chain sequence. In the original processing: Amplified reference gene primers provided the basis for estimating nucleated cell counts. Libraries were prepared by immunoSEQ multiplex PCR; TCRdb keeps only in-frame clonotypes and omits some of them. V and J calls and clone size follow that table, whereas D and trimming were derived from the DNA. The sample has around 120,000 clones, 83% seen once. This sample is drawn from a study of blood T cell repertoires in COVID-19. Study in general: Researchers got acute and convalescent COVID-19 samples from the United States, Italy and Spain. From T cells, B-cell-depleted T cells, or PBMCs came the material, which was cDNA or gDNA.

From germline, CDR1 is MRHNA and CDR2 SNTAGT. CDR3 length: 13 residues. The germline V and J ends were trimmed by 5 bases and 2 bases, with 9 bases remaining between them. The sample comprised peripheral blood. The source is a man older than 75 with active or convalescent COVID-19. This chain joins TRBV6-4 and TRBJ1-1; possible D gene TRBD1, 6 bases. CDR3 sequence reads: CASSRDTNTEAFF. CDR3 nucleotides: TGTGCCAGCAGTCGGGACACTAACACTGAAGCTTTCTTT.